Below are 15 T cell receptor beta chains sequenced from a single sample in a study of T cell responses to AZD1222 COVID-19 vaccine. The assay was immunoSEQ multiplex PCR, and TCRdb's table has in-frame clones only and misses some. The sample records some 120,000 clones, about 86% being singletons. Sequencing used peripheral blood, obtained on day 0 of AZD1222 vaccination. Source of these receptors: an adult in good health.

The CDR3 DNA reads TGCGCCAGCAGCCCCCCGGACGGAGACCGCACAGATACGCAGTATTTT. It is translated as CASSPPDGDRTDTQYF. The chain employs TRBV5-1 and TRBJ2-3; no reliable D call. The CDR3 has 16 residues. CDR1 is SGHRS, CDR2 YFSETQ, per germline. Trimming shortened V by 4 bases and J by 1 base, and 16 bases separated the two germline ends. The full variable domain, with the rest looked up from reference TRBV5-1 and TRBJ2-3, is KAGVTQTPRYLIKTRGQQVTLSCSPISGHRSVSWYQQTPGQGLQFLFEYFSETQRNKGNFPGRFSGRQFSNSRSEMNVSTLELGDSALYLCASSPPDGDRTDTQYFGPGTRLTVL.

V and J are TRBV20-1 and TRBJ1-2, with D possibly matching TRBD1 (5 bases). Between the trimmed V and J ends, which lost 3 bases and 8 bases, there was a span of 19 bases. Germline CDR1 reads DFQATT; CDR2 reads SNEGSKA (reference sequence). This CDR3 contains 14 residues. CDR3 sequence (DNA): TGCAGTGCTAGTCTTCCTTCGACGGGGGACGGCTACACCTTC. It yields the protein CSASLPSTGDGYTF.

This chain uses TRBV10-3 with TRBJ1-1, with a weak D call TRBD1 (5 bases). V was clipped by 10 bases and J by 1 base, with 19 bases between them. Per the germline V gene, CDR1 is ENHRY and CDR2 is SYGVKD. CDR3 length: 15 residues. CDR3 amino acids: CASCRAGTENTEAFF. In nucleotides, the CDR3 is TGTGCCAGCTGTAGGGCCGGGACCGAGAACACTGAAGCTTTCTTT.

The rearrangement joins TRBV19 to TRBJ1-4; D ambiguous. The CDR3 has 13 residues. Trimming took 10 bases from V and 2 from J, leaving 11 bases between them. CDR1 and CDR2 from the germline V gene are LNHDA and SQIVND (reference sequence). The CDR3 DNA sequence: TGTGCCACGAAAGACGTCACTAATGAAAAACTGTTTTTT. Translated, it gives CATKDVTNEKLFF. The variable domain in full, with the rest retrieved from reference TRBV19 and TRBJ1-4, is DGGITQSPKYLFRKEGQNVTLSCEQNLNHDAMYWYRQDPGQGLRLIYYSQIVNDFQKGDIAEGYSVSREKKESFPLTVTSAQKNPTAFYLCATKDVTNEKLFFGSGTQLSVL.

The V and J genes are TRBV10-1 and TRBJ1-1; no clear D gene. Germline CDR1 WNHNN, CDR2 SYGVQD (reference sequence). V was clipped by 3 bases and J by 1 base, with 15 bases between them. The CDR3 sequence is 16 residues long. In DNA form, the CDR3 reads TGCGCCAGCAGTGAATGGGGATCGGCGTGGAACACTGAAGCTTTCTTT. This encodes CASSEWGSAWNTEAFF.

The rearrangement joins TRBV27 to TRBJ2-1; unclear D gene. Trimming shortened V by 2 bases and J by 8 bases, and 13 bases separated the two germline ends. CDR1 is MNHEY and CDR2 is SMNVEV in the germline V gene (reference sequence). The CDR3 contains 14 residues. The CDR3 region has the DNA TGTGCCAGCAGTTTACGGCTAACGAGCGATGAGCAGTTCTTC. Its translation is CASSLRLTSDEQFF.

The chain joins TRBV7-2 to TRBJ1-1; D remains ambiguous. Germline CDR1 reads SGHTA; CDR2 reads FQGNSA. The CDR3 is 13 amino acids. The germline V and J ends were trimmed by 0 bases and 6 bases, with 8 bases remaining between them. The CDR3, as DNA: TGTGCCAGCAGCTTAGCGATGGGCCCTGAAGCTTTCTTT. Its protein is CASSLAMGPEAFF. The complete variable domain, with remaining parts taken from reference TRBV7-2 and TRBJ1-1, reads GAGVSQSPSNKVTEKGKDVELRCDPISGHTALYWYRQSLGQGLEFLIYFQGNSAPDKSGLPSDRFSAERTGGSVSTLTIQRTQQEDSAVYLCASSLAMGPEAFFGQGTRLTVV.

Here the CDR3 DNA reads TGTGCCAGCTCACCACTTAAACTAGGCTCCGAGCAGTACTTC. Protein sequence: CASSPLKLGSEQYF. The chain uses TRBV18 and TRBJ2-7, with a weak D call TRBD2 (5 bases). V lost 1 base and J 6 bases, leaving 13 bases between the germline ends. Germline V gene sequence: CDR1 KGHSH, CDR2 LQKENI. CDR3 length equals 14 residues.

The chain employs TRBV7-9 and TRBJ1-1, with D unclear. CDR1 and CDR2 from the germline V gene are SEHNR and FQNEAQ (reference sequence). V dropped 5 bases and J dropped 6 bases, with 13 bases sitting between them. CDR3 length: 13 residues. CDR3: CASSPRVTSEAFF. The CDR3 nucleotides are TGTGCCAGCAGCCCCCGCGTCACATCTGAAGCTTTCTTT.

The CDR3 loop reads CASSVDGYTEAFF. The CDR3, as DNA: TGTGCCAGCAGTGTTGACGGTTACACTGAAGCTTTCTTT. This chain joins TRBV2 and TRBJ1-1; D is uncertain. The CDR3 is 13 residues long. The germline V gene encodes CDR1 SNHLY and CDR2 FYNNEI. Trimming stripped 4 bases from V and 3 bases from J, with 9 bases between.

The chain has TRBV3-1 (or the pseudogene TRBV3-2) and TRBJ2-7; 7 nucleotides align to TRBD1. The CDR3 runs 14 residues. V dropped 6 bases and J dropped 2; count of bases not matched to a gene: 7. Germline loops: CDR1 LGHDT, CDR2 YNNKEL (reference sequence). DNA of the CDR3: TGTGCCAGCAGTCTCCGCGACAGGGCCTACGAGCAGTACTTC. Amino acids: CASSLRDRAYEQYF.

In its sample, this clone was seen a few times. The chain joins TRBV28 to TRBJ2-7, with TRBD1 matching 9 bases. Germline V gene lookup returns CDR1 MDHEN and CDR2 SYDVKM. This CDR3 region has 15 residues. Germline trimming cut 7 bases from V and 3 bases from J; bases unmatched to any gene: 10. CDR3 DNA: TGTGCCAGCACCGAACCGGGACAGGGTAGCTACGAGCAGTACTTC. This sequence encodes CASTEPGQGSYEQYF.

The chain recombines TRBV7-2 with TRBJ1-2; D is unresolved. The CDR3 is made up of 12 amino acids. The V end lost 5 bases, the J end lost 3 bases, and 7 bases lay between the germline ends. Germline V gene sequence: CDR1 SGHTA, CDR2 FQGNSA. The chain's CDR3 is CASSVGDYGYTF. CDR3 bases: TGTGCCAGCAGCGTTGGGGACTATGGCTACACCTTC.

This chain uses TRBV18 with TRBJ2-2; D uncertain. CDR1 is KGHSH, CDR2 LQKENI, per germline. The V end lost 6 bases, the J end lost 5 bases, and 16 bases lay between the germline ends. The CDR3 is made up of 15 amino acids. In DNA form, the CDR3 reads TGTGCCAGCTCGCCCAACTCCCCCGGGACCGGGGAGCTGTTTTTT. Encoded protein: CASSPNSPGTGELFF.

The chain uses TRBV5-5 and TRBJ1-4; 8 bases are a match to TRBD1. CDR1 is SGHKS and CDR2 is YYEKEE in the germline V gene (reference sequence). CDR3 size: 15 residues. V trimming: 4 bases; J trimming: 10 bases; junction bases outside the gene matches: 12. The CDR3, as DNA: TGTGCCAGCAGCCCCCTTCCGGGACAGGCAGGAAAACTGTTTTTT. Its translation: CASSPLPGQAGKLFF.